This entry is about one T cell receptor (beta chain). Its specificity is unknown. This record comes from a study of T cell repertoires in cytomegalovirus infection. TCRdb independently ran MiXCR on the reads; one entry per CDR3 protein. The sample includes about 490,000 distinct CDR3 sequences, approximately 25% seen only once; the top ten take approximately 13%. Study results and caveats: HLA-C-restricted CMV-specific TCR beta clonotypes were dominant in the ex vivo response.

Trimming cost V 8 bases and J 2 bases, with 7 bases left between them. Germline CDR1 reads SGHVT; CDR2 reads SQSDAQ. The CDR3 extends over 12 amino acids. This TCR was sampled from a human donor in good health (CMV status not recorded). Some clones in this sample may be carry-over from other donors' samples. Sequencing was carried out using PBMCs. The rearrangement uses TRBV7-4 and TRBJ2-1; D call uncertain. The CDR3 is CASHSPYNEQFF. The DNA for the CDR3 is TGTGCCAGCCATAGCCCCTACAATGAGCAGTTCTTC. Full variable domain (outside the CDR3, taken from reference TRBV7-4 and TRBJ2-1): GAGVSQSPRYKVAKRGRDVALRCDSISGHVTLYWYRQTLGQGSEVLTYSQSDAQRDKSGRPSGRFSAERPERSVSTLKIQRTEQGDSAVYLCASHSPYNEQFFGPGTRLTVL.